The 32 T cell receptor beta chains below come from one sample, sequenced in a study of blood T cell repertoires in COVID-19. Data came from immunoSEQ multiplex PCR; TCRdb stores just in-frame clones and leaves some out. Among tens of thousands of clones listed, approximately 86% were seen once. Sequencing was carried out using peripheral blood. These receptors came from a man aged 35 to 55 with acute or convalescent COVID-19.

The rearrangement links TRBV3-1 (or the pseudogene TRBV3-2) to TRBJ1-2; perhaps TRBD1 as D (5 bases). Trimming took off 1 base at V and 3 bases at J, with 12 bases between the two ends. This CDR3 spans 15 amino acids. Germline loops: CDR1 LGHDT, CDR2 YNNKEL (reference sequence). The CDR3 reads CASSQVRQGYYGYTF. Written as DNA, the CDR3 is TGTGCCAGCAGCCAAGTACGCCAGGGATACTATGGCTACACCTTC.

This rearrangement joins TRBV27 to TRBJ1-2; D may be TRBD1 (5 bases). The CDR3 loop spans 13 amino acids. The V and J ends lost 3 bases and 6 bases respectively, with 11 bases between them. Per the germline V gene, CDR1 is MNHEY and CDR2 is SMNVEV (reference sequence). The CDR3 region has the DNA TGTGCCAGCAGTTTCGGCAGGGCTGATGGCTACACCTTC. Its protein product is CASSFGRADGYTF.

In its sample, this clone was seen once. The rearrangement joins TRBV5-1 to TRBJ1-6, with unresolved D. The germline V and J ends were trimmed by 1 base and 6 bases, with 11 bases remaining between them. This CDR3 comprises 15 residues. Germline CDR1 SGHRS, CDR2 YFSETQ. The CDR3 here is CASSLTGIGNSPLHF. The DNA of the CDR3 is TGCGCCAGCAGCTTGACCGGGATTGGTAATTCACCCCTCCACTTT. The full variable domain, rest sourced from reference TRBV5-1 and TRBJ1-6, is KAGVTQTPRYLIKTRGQQVTLSCSPISGHRSVSWYQQTPGQGLQFLFEYFSETQRNKGNFPGRFSGRQFSNSRSEMNVSTLELGDSALYLCASSLTGIGNSPLHFGNGTRLTVT.

The CDR3 coding sequence is TGTGCCAGCAGTGAACGGTGGGGACAGATTCAAGAGACCCAGTACTTC. It yields the protein CASSERWGQIQETQYF. The genes are TRBV2 and TRBJ2-5; TRBD1 aligns across 7 bases. Germline CDR1 is SNHLY and CDR2 is FYNNEI. J lost 2 bases, V lost 2 bases, and 8 bases had no gene match. The CDR3 loop spans 16 amino acids. The variable domain in full, with the rest retrieved from reference TRBV2 and TRBJ2-5, is EPEVTQTPSHQVTQMGQEVILRCVPISNHLYFYWYRQILGQKVEFLVSFYNNEISEKSEIFDDQFSVERPDGSNFTLKIRSTKLEDSAMYFCASSERWGQIQETQYFGPGTRLLVL.

This clone showed up just once. This rearrangement joins TRBV7-8 to TRBJ2-5; 11 nucleotides match TRBD2. Germline assignment: CDR1 SGHVS and CDR2 FQNEAQ. With 4 bases clipped from V and 4 bases from J, the junction kept 8 bases outside the gene matches. There are 16 residues in the CDR3. CDR3 loop: CASSSPSGGTVETQYF. The CDR3 nucleotides are TGTGCCAGCAGCTCCCCTAGCGGGGGGACTGTAGAGACCCAGTACTTC.

The chain joins TRBV7-9 to TRBJ1-2; TRBD1 agrees at 7 bases. Losses at the gene ends were 5 bases for V and 8 bases for J; bases not matched to a gene: 17. This CDR3 region has 16 residues. Germline V gene data show CDR1 as SEHNR and CDR2 as FQNEAQ (reference sequence). CDR3 coding DNA: TGTGCCAGCAGCGCCTCCACAGGGGCGTCTATCGGAGGCTACACCTTC. Translated, it gives CASSASTGASIGGYTF.

The chain couples TRBV10-3 to TRBJ2-5; TRBD2 matches at 14 bases. The CDR3 consists of 16 residues. With 0 bases clipped from V and 7 bases from J, the junction kept 4 bases outside the gene matches. The V gene's germline CDR1 is ENHRY and CDR2 SYGVKD. The CDR3 sequence is CAISESGTSGRGTQYF. Written as DNA, the CDR3 is TGTGCCATCAGTGAGTCTGGGACTAGCGGGAGAGGGACCCAGTACTTC.

This sequence joins TRBV10-3 and TRBJ1-1; TRBD1 matches 9 bases. Germline-derived CDR1 and CDR2 are ENHRY and SYGVKD. This CDR3 is 15 amino acids long. V dropped 0 bases and J dropped 3; count of bases not matched to a gene: 2. This chain's CDR3 is CAISESGQGYTEAFF. The CDR3 nucleotides are TGTGCCATCAGTGAGTCGGGACAGGGCTACACTGAAGCTTTCTTT.

V gene TRBV30 combines with J gene TRBJ1-6; tentative D call: TRBD1 (6 bases). The germline V gene has CDR1 GTSNPN and CDR2 SVGIG (reference sequence). This CDR3 has 15 amino acids. With 4 bases removed from V and 10 bases from J, the gap between germline ends came to 20 bases. CDR3: CAWNPSKGVGSPLHF. The CDR3, as DNA: TGTGCCTGGAACCCCTCAAAGGGGGTAGGATCACCCCTCCACTTT.

The chain combines TRBV30 with TRBJ1-1, with 9 bases identical to TRBD1. With V trimmed by 4 bases and J by 4 bases, 7 bases remained unmatched. This CDR3 contains 14 residues. The germline V gene has CDR1 GTSNPN and CDR2 SVGIG (reference sequence). The CDR3: CAWIQGARTTEAFF. CDR3 DNA sequence: TGTGCCTGGATACAGGGGGCCCGTACCACTGAAGCTTTCTTT.

V is TRBV6-5 and J is TRBJ1-2, with D possibly TRBD1 on 5 matching bases. In germline, CDR1 is MNHEY, CDR2 SVGAGI. With 0 bases removed from V and 8 bases from J, the gap between germline ends came to 13 bases. The length of the CDR3 is 14 residues. For the CDR3, the DNA is TGTGCCAGCAGTTACTCGAGCAGGGTTTGGGGCTACACCTTC. Protein: CASSYSSRVWGYTF.

V gene TRBV4-1 combines with J gene TRBJ1-5; D unresolved. The CDR3 has 18 amino acids. V lost 1 base and J 2 bases, leaving 18 bases between the germline ends. CDR1 and CDR2 from the germline V gene are MGHRA and YSYEKL. Written as DNA, the CDR3 is TGCGCCAGCAGCCAAGTAGTGGCGGGGAAGGAGCGCAATCAGCCCCAGCATTTT. It is translated as CASSQVVAGKERNQPQHF.

This chain links TRBV24-1 with TRBJ2-3, with TRBD1 matching over 11 bases. J was trimmed by 4 bases and V by 3 bases; bases with no gene match: 5. The V gene's germline CDR1 is KGHDR and CDR2 SFDVKD. The CDR3 consists of 16 residues. As DNA, the CDR3 is TGTGCCACCAGTGATCCCGGACAGGGGGCGGCAGATACGCAGTATTTT. The encoded protein is CATSDPGQGAADTQYF.

This chain joins TRBV19 and TRBJ2-1, with 7 bases lining up with TRBD2. CDR1 and CDR2 (germline): LNHDA, SQIVND (reference sequence). The CDR3 sequence is 16 residues long. V gave up 3 bases and J gave up 3 bases; unmatched junction bases: 8. The CDR3 spells CASSMQGGRLYNEQFF. The DNA of the CDR3 is TGTGCCAGTAGTATGCAAGGCGGGAGACTCTACAATGAGCAGTTCTTC.

The chain employs TRBV7-2 and TRBJ2-3; maybe TRBD2 (5 bases). CDR1 is SGHTA, CDR2 FQGNSA, per germline. The CDR3 is made up of 16 amino acids. Trimming took off 3 bases at V and 0 bases at J, with 13 bases between the two ends. The CDR3, as DNA: TGTGCCAGCAGCTTGGTAGCGCGAAGAAGCACAGATACGCAGTATTTT. This translates into CASSLVARRSTDTQYF.

As DNA, the CDR3 is TGTGCCACCAGTGATTCAGGGACAGTACAAGAGACCCAGTACTTC. This sequence encodes CATSDSGTVQETQYF. The rearrangement uses TRBV24-1 and TRBJ2-5; 7 bases line up with TRBD1. V shed 2 bases, J shed 2 bases, and the junction held 4 bases outside the gene matches. The CDR3 sequence is 15 residues long. The V gene's germline CDR1 is KGHDR and CDR2 SFDVKD.

This clone has more than one count but fewer than ten. The chain links TRBV7-2 to TRBJ2-3; 7 bases fit TRBD1. The CDR3 extends over 14 amino acids. Trimming at V came to 0 bases and at J to 5 bases, leaving 2 bases not matched to a gene. Germline V lookup: CDR1 SGHTA, CDR2 FQGNSA. The CDR3, as DNA: TGTGCCAGCAGCTTAGCAGGGGGCAGAGATACGCAGTATTTT. It specifies CASSLAGGRDTQYF.

The rearrangement uses TRBV6-2 or TRBV6-3 and TRBJ1-6; D not certain. CDR1 MNHEY and CDR2 SVGEGT come from the germline V gene. The CDR3 consists of 12 residues. Trimming cost V 6 bases and J 18 bases, with 18 bases left between them. The CDR3 loop reads CASSIPFEPYHF. In DNA, the CDR3 is TGTGCCAGCAGCATCCCTTTTGAACCCTACCACTTT.

J is TRBJ1-4 and V is TRBV5-1; no clear D gene. Germline assignment: CDR1 SGHRS and CDR2 YFSETQ. V was cut by 0 bases and J by 6 bases, with 9 bases left in between. The CDR3 runs 14 residues. The CDR3 is CASSLVGVDEKLFF. The CDR3, as DNA: TGCGCCAGCAGCTTGGTGGGAGTCGATGAAAAACTGTTTTTT.

This chain joins TRBV7-2 and TRBJ2-3; 7 nucleotides match TRBD1. The CDR3 extends over 15 amino acids. Per the germline V gene, CDR1 is SGHTA and CDR2 is FQGNSA. V dropped 5 bases and J dropped 2; count of bases not matched to a gene: 7. CDR3 region: CASSTRQGYTDTQYF. The CDR3 nucleotides read TGTGCCAGCAGCACTAGACAGGGTTACACAGATACGCAGTATTTT.

The V call is TRBV7-6, the J call TRBJ2-7; TRBD2 matches 7 bases. Per the germline V gene, CDR1 is SGHVS and CDR2 is FNYEAQ. The V segment lost 5 bases and the J segment 3 bases; nucleotides outside the gene matches: 13. CDR3 length equals 16 residues. As DNA, the CDR3 is TGTGCCAGCAGCCCCACGGGGGGAAGTGGCCTCTACGAGCAGTACTTC. Encoded protein: CASSPTGGSGLYEQYF.

The rearrangement links TRBV20-1 to TRBJ1-5, with 7 bases that match TRBD1. The length of the CDR3 is 18 residues. V was clipped by 3 bases and J by 0 bases; unmatched bases: 14. CDR1 DFQATT and CDR2 SNEGSKA come from the germline V gene (reference sequence). The DNA of the CDR3 is TGCAGTGCTAGTACTACAGGGGCTTCCTTTTATAGCAATCAGCCCCAGCATTTT. It encodes CSASTTGASFYSNQPQHF.

The genes are TRBV18 and TRBJ2-7, with a weak D call TRBD2 (5 bases). In germline, CDR1 is KGHSH, CDR2 LQKENI. The germline V and J ends were trimmed by 3 bases and 0 bases, with 6 bases remaining between them. The CDR3 contains 13 residues. As DNA, the CDR3 is TGTGCCAGCTCACCTGGACTCTCCTACGAGCAGTACTTC. It is translated as CASSPGLSYEQYF. Variable domain in full (rest from reference TRBV18 and TRBJ2-7): NAGVMQNPRHLVRRRGQEARLRCSPMKGHSHVYWYRQLPEEGLKFMVYLQKENIIDESGMPKERFSAEFPKEGPSILRIQQVVRGDSAAYFCASSPGLSYEQYFGPGTRLTVT.

The V gene is TRBV2, the J gene TRBJ2-4, with TRBD1 matching 10 bases. CDR3 length: 15 residues. The germline V gene has CDR1 SNHLY and CDR2 FYNNEI. The J segment lost 7 bases and the V segment lost 4 bases, leaving 7 bases of the junction unmatched. The CDR3: CASSGGQGNGNIQYF. CDR3 bases: TGTGCCAGCAGTGGGGGACAGGGGAACGGGAACATTCAGTACTTC.

V gene TRBV11-3 combines with J gene TRBJ2-3; D perhaps matches TRBD1 (5 bases). V lost 1 base, J lost 4 bases, and 9 bases lay in between. CDR3 length: 14 amino acids. Per germline, CDR1 SGHNT and CDR2 YENEEA. CDR3 bases: TGTGCCAGCAGCTTAGTAGCAGGGTCAGATACGCAGTATTTT. Amino acids: CASSLVAGSDTQYF.

The J gene is TRBJ2-6, the V gene TRBV29-1; 10 nucleotides line up with TRBD1. CDR1 SQVTM and CDR2 ANQGSEA come from the germline V gene. This CDR3 has 16 amino acids. V shed 6 bases, J shed 2 bases, and the junction held 7 bases outside the gene matches. This CDR3 is CSVRGQGNAGANVLTF. As DNA, the CDR3 is TGCAGCGTGAGGGGACAGGGGAACGCTGGGGCCAACGTCCTGACTTTC. Filled out from reference TRBV29-1 and TRBJ2-6, the complete variable domain reads SAVISQKPSRDICQRGTSLTIQCQVDSQVTMMFWYRQQPGQSLTLIATANQGSEATYESGFVIDKFPISRPNLTFSTLTVSNMSPEDSSIYLCSVRGQGNAGANVLTFGAGSRLTVL.

The chain employs TRBV11-2 and TRBJ2-5; 7 bases align to TRBD2. The CDR3 runs 15 residues. V lost 2 bases to trimming and J lost 5 bases; unmatched junction nucleotides: 8. The V gene's germline CDR1 is SGHAT and CDR2 FQNNGV. CDR3: CASSLQRGLWETQYF. The CDR3 nucleotides read TGTGCCAGCAGCTTACAGCGGGGCCTTTGGGAGACCCAGTACTTC.

The V and J genes are TRBV7-6 and TRBJ2-1; TRBD2 agrees at 11 bases. Germline assignment: CDR1 SGHVS and CDR2 FNYEAQ. J was trimmed by 8 bases and V by 5 bases; bases with no gene match: 8. The CDR3 is 15 residues long. In DNA, the CDR3 is TGTGCCAGCAGCGAACTAGCGGGAGAACGGGATGAGCAGTTCTTC. It is translated as CASSELAGERDEQFF.

The rearrangement joins TRBV30 to TRBJ1-1; D not resolved. The ends were cut back, 6 bases at V and 7 bases at J, with 18 bases in the middle. CDR3 length equals 13 residues. From germline, CDR1 is GTSNPN and CDR2 SVGIG (reference sequence). The CDR3 sequence is CACPARGNIEAFF. The CDR3 DNA reads TGTGCCTGCCCCGCCCGGGGAAATATTGAAGCTTTCTTT.

The CDR3 loop reads CASSGTTATEAFF. The CDR3 DNA reads as TGTGCCAGCTCCGGGACTACGGCCACTGAAGCTTTCTTT. The V and J genes are TRBV18 and TRBJ1-1; perhaps TRBD1 as D (5 bases). Between the trimmed V and J ends, which lost 6 bases and 4 bases, there was a span of 12 bases. The CDR3 has 13 residues. Looked up from germline, CDR1 is KGHSH and CDR2 is LQKENI.

V gene TRBV10-3 combines with J gene TRBJ2-1; 8 bases are a match to TRBD2. Germline loops: CDR1 ENHRY, CDR2 SYGVKD. The CDR3 contains 17 residues. The trim removed 7 bases at V and 5 bases at J, leaving 16 bases unmatched. CDR3 in DNA: TGTGCCATCACCCCGGCGGGTGGGACTAGGGGGGACAATGAGCAGTTCTTC. Its translation: CAITPAGGTRGDNEQFF.

V and J are TRBV18 and TRBJ2-1; 11 nucleotides line up with TRBD1. Germline loops: CDR1 KGHSH, CDR2 LQKENI. The CDR3 is 13 amino acids. V was clipped by 8 bases and J by 5 bases; unmatched bases: 2. Here the CDR3 DNA reads TGTGCCAGCGGACAGGGGGCGGACAATGAGCAGTTCTTC. Translating it yields CASGQGADNEQFF.